The TCR beta chain under discussion was sequenced for a study of blood T cell repertoires in COVID-19. Turning to the study itself: Whether acute or convalescent, the COVID-19 samples came from the United States, Italy and Spain. In each case, the material was cDNA or gDNA derived from T cells, B-cell-depleted T cells, or PBMCs.

The germline CDR1 and CDR2 sequences are LNHNV and YYDKDF (reference sequence). Trimming took off 0 bases at V and 10 bases at J, with 9 bases between the two ends. CDR3 length equals 12 residues. Authors' data handling: Researchers report that nucleated cell counts were estimated from reference gene primer amplification. Libraries were prepared by immunoSEQ multiplex PCR; TCRdb keeps only in-frame clonotypes and omits some of them. V and J calls and clone size are copied from that table; D and trimming were computed from the DNA. This table has about 380,000 clones, 88% appearing once. The V call is TRBV15, the J call TRBJ1-1; a possible D gene is TRBD1 (5 bases). The specimen was PBMCs or T cells enriched from blood (not recorded which). This TCR derives from a woman aged 18-29 years who had recovered from COVID-19. CDR3 loop: CATSRDQGGAFF. For the CDR3, the DNA is TGTGCCACCAGCAGAGACCAGGGAGGAGCTTTCTTT.